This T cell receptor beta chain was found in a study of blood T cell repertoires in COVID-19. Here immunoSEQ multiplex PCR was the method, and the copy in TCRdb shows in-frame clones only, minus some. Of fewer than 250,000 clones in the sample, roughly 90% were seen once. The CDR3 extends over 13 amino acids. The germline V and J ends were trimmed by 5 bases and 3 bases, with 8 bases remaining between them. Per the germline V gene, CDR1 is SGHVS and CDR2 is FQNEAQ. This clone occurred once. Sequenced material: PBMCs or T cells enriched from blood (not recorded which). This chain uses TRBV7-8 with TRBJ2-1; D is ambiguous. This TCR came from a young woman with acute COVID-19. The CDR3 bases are TGTGCCAGCAGCCGTCTCGTCTACAATGAGCAGTTCTTC. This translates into CASSRLVYNEQFF.